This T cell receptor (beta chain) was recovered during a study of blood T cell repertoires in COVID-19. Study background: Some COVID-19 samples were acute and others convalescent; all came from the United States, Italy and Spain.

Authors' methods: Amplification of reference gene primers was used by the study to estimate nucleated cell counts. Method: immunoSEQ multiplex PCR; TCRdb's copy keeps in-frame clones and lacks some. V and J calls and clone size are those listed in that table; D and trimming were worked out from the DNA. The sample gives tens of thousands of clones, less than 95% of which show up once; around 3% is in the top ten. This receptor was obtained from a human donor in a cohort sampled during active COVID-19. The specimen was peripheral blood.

This CDR3 reads CASSSGTHNSPLHF. DNA for the CDR3: TGTGCCAGCAGCTCCGGGACACATAATTCACCCCTCCACTTT. The chain carries TRBV3-1 (or the pseudogene TRBV3-2) and TRBJ1-6; D is perhaps TRBD1 (6 bases). The length of the CDR3 is 14 residues. Germline CDR1 LGHDT, CDR2 YNNKEL (reference sequence). V lost 5 bases and J lost 5, with 10 bases in between.